Presented here are 25 T cell receptor beta chains from one specimen sequenced in a study of graft-versus-host responses after intestinal transplantation. Here immunoSEQ multiplex PCR was the method, and the copy in TCRdb shows in-frame clones only, minus some. The table lists approximately 15,000 clones, about three fifths of them singletons. Intraepithelial and lamina propria lymphocytes were freed from processed graft tissue. This specimen was ileum tissue, taken 524 days after transplant. The receptors were gathered from a human patient who received an intestinal transplant, so some T cells may come from the graft donor.

The chain couples TRBV7-9 to TRBJ1-2; 7 positions match TRBD1. The CDR3 length is 14 residues. J lost 5 bases, V lost 0 bases, and 3 bases had no gene match. CDR1 and CDR2 (germline): SEHNR, FQNEAQ (reference sequence). In nucleotides, the CDR3 is TGTGCCAGCAGCTTAGCGGGACAGAGTTATGGCTACACCTTC. This encodes CASSLAGQSYGYTF.

The chain couples TRBV4-3 to TRBJ2-3; 7 nucleotides line up with TRBD2. The germline CDR1 and CDR2 sequences are LGHNA and YSLEER. Losses at the gene ends were 1 base for V and 3 bases for J; bases not matched to a gene: 7. The length of the CDR3 is 16 residues. CDR3: CASSQVRGDGTDTQYF. Here the CDR3 DNA reads TGCGCCAGCAGCCAAGTACGGGGGGACGGTACAGATACGCAGTATTTT.

The V gene is TRBV5-1, the J gene TRBJ2-3, with 8 bases aligning to TRBD2. The germline CDR1 and CDR2 sequences are SGHRS and YFSETQ. V lost 2 bases, J lost 3 bases, and 5 bases stayed unmatched. The CDR3 length is 15 residues. The CDR3 loop reads CASSFFGGVTDTQYF. The CDR3 nucleotides read TGCGCCAGCAGCTTCTTCGGGGGGGTAACAGATACGCAGTATTTT.

The chain is built from TRBV5-5 and TRBJ1-2; perhaps TRBD1 as D (5 bases). The germline V gene encodes CDR1 SGHKS and CDR2 YYEKEE (reference sequence). The CDR3 covers 16 residues. The ends were cut back, 0 bases at V and 1 base at J, with 13 bases in the middle. As DNA, the CDR3 is TGTGCCAGCAGCTTGGGGGGGGGACTCCTTAACTATGGCTACACCTTC. Its protein product is CASSLGGGLLNYGYTF.

This clone was counted between two and nine times. The chain employs TRBV14 and TRBJ1-2, with 9 bases matching TRBD1. CDR3 size: 16 residues. Per the germline V gene, CDR1 is SGHDN and CDR2 is FVKESK. The V gene end was trimmed by 4 bases and the J gene end by 4 bases; junction bases not matched to a gene: 10. The CDR3 loop reads CASSPPWDRASYGYTF. The CDR3 DNA is TGTGCCAGCAGCCCCCCTTGGGACAGGGCCTCCTATGGCTACACCTTC.

This sequence joins TRBV4-3 and TRBJ2-3; 7 positions agree with TRBD2. Germline values: CDR1 LGHNA, CDR2 YSLEER. The CDR3 consists of 14 residues. V was clipped by 5 bases and J by 6 bases; unmatched bases: 8. The CDR3 protein is CASSAQRGSDTQYF. The CDR3 bases are TGCGCCAGCAGCGCCCAGCGGGGTTCGGATACGCAGTATTTT.

This rearrangement joins TRBV7-7 to TRBJ2-3; TRBD2 agrees at 9 bases. CDR3 length: 16 amino acids. Trimming cost V 5 bases and J 0 bases; bases outside gene matches: 6. Germline-derived CDR1 and CDR2 are SSHAT and FNYEAQ (reference sequence). The CDR3 here is CASSLGAGGSTDTQYF. The CDR3 DNA reads as TGTGCCAGCAGCCTCGGGGCGGGGGGGAGCACAGATACGCAGTATTTT.

The V and J genes are TRBV5-1 and TRBJ2-3; 13 bases are shared with TRBD2. Trimming removed 3 bases from V and 3 bases from J; junction bases left unmatched: 10. In germline, CDR1 is SGHRS, CDR2 YFSETQ. CDR3 size: 18 residues. CDR3 DNA sequence: TGCGCCAGCAGCTCGATCTTCCGACTAGCGGGGGGTACAGATACGCAGTATTTT. Its protein product is CASSSIFRLAGGTDTQYF.

The sample holds a few counts of this clone. The chain employs TRBV5-8 and TRBJ1-5, with D perhaps TRBD1 (6 bases). The CDR3 is made up of 18 amino acids. V was clipped by 1 base and J by 0 bases, with 17 bases between them. Germline V CDR1 and CDR2: SGHTS, YDEGEE. The CDR3 loop is CASSLYLAGVYSNQPQHF. The CDR3 DNA sequence: TGTGCCAGCAGCTTGTATTTGGCAGGGGTTTATAGCAATCAGCCCCAGCATTTT.

This clone has more than one count but fewer than ten. The chain couples TRBV4-3 to TRBJ2-4; 8 bases map to TRBD1. The germline V gene encodes CDR1 LGHNA and CDR2 YSLEER. The CDR3 totals 16 residues. V dropped 4 bases and J dropped 1; count of bases not matched to a gene: 6. CDR3 in amino acids: CASSPGQAGAKNIQYF. The CDR3 DNA is TGCGCCAGCAGCCCGGGACAGGCGGGGGCCAAAAACATTCAGTACTTC.

This clone has just one count. Mismatch with germline at one junction end may stem from a read error. This chain uses TRBV12-5 with TRBJ1-5; possible D gene TRBD1, 5 bases. This CDR3 spans 13 amino acids. Germline-derived CDR1 and CDR2 are LGHNT and FRNRAP. CDR3 residues: CASGFAGKQPQPF. The CDR3 coding sequence is TGTGCTAGTGGTTTCGCAGGGAAACAGCCCCAGCCTTTT.

This clone was observed a few times. This chain joins TRBV5-5 and TRBJ2-7, with D hard to call. The germline V gene encodes CDR1 SGHKS and CDR2 YYEKEE (reference sequence). The CDR3 totals 14 residues. Trimming took off 1 base at V and 3 bases at J, with 11 bases between the two ends. The CDR3 DNA reads TGTGCCAGCAGCTTGAGAGGAATGGACTACGAGCAGTACTTC. As protein: CASSLRGMDYEQYF.

A few counts support this clone. The chain has TRBV5-6 and TRBJ1-1; 8 bases are a match to TRBD1. CDR3 size: 14 residues. Trimming removed 6 bases from V and 1 base from J; junction bases left unmatched: 5. The V gene's germline CDR1 is SGHDT and CDR2 YYEEEE. The CDR3 reads CASKTGTGNTEAFF. The CDR3 nucleotides read TGTGCCAGCAAGACCGGGACAGGGAACACTGAAGCTTTCTTT.

This chain connects TRBV5-5 to TRBJ2-3, with 8 nucleotides matching TRBD1. The CDR3 loop spans 16 amino acids. Germline values: CDR1 SGHKS, CDR2 YYEKEE (reference sequence). V trimming: 1 base; J trimming: 2 bases; junction bases outside the gene matches: 6. The CDR3 coding sequence is TGTGCCAGCAGCTTGAGTACAGGGGGACCCACAGATACGCAGTATTTT. It codes for CASSLSTGGPTDTQYF.

The chain has TRBV19 and TRBJ2-6, with 7 bases identical to TRBD1. CDR1 LNHDA and CDR2 SQIVND come from the germline V gene (reference sequence). CDR3 size: 17 residues. V gave up 4 bases and J gave up 2 bases; unmatched junction bases: 8. The CDR3 loop is CASSSWQGVAGANVLTF. DNA of the CDR3: TGTGCCAGTAGTAGTTGGCAGGGGGTAGCTGGGGCCAACGTCCTGACTTTC.

This chain connects TRBV30 to TRBJ1-3, with D unclear. Germline CDR1 is GTSNPN and CDR2 is SVGIG (reference sequence). This CDR3 spans 14 amino acids. V lost 3 bases and J 0 bases, leaving 9 bases between the germline ends. The DNA for the CDR3 is TGTGCCTGGAGCGGGGTACTCTCTGGAAACACCATATATTTT. It yields the protein CAWSGVLSGNTIYF.

The CDR3 DNA is TGCGCCAGCAGCCAAGTATCGGGGACAGGGGGCATGGTAGCCGGGGAGCTGTTTTTT. It is translated as CASSQVSGTGGMVAGELFF. The V gene is TRBV4-3, the J gene TRBJ2-2, with TRBD1 matching 12 bases. The trim removed 1 base at V and 6 bases at J, leaving 12 bases unmatched. CDR3 size: 19 residues. Per the germline V gene, CDR1 is LGHNA and CDR2 is YSLEER.

This clone was seen once. The gene calls are TRBV28 and TRBJ2-2; 8 bases match TRBD1. Germline V lookup: CDR1 MDHEN, CDR2 SYDVKM. With V trimmed by 7 bases and J by 3 bases, 7 bases remained unmatched. The CDR3 loop spans 15 amino acids. This chain's CDR3 is CASINQGADTGELFF. The DNA for the CDR3 is TGTGCCAGCATCAATCAGGGGGCTGACACCGGGGAGCTGTTTTTT.

The chain has TRBV25-1 and TRBJ1-1; D perhaps matches TRBD1 (6 bases). This CDR3 spans 13 amino acids. V lost 3 bases to trimming and J lost 4 bases, with 9 bases between them. Germline V CDR1 and CDR2: MGHDK, SYGVNS. The CDR3 here is CASSEGAVTEAFF. DNA of the CDR3: TGTGCCAGCAGTGAGGGGGCAGTCACTGAAGCTTTCTTT. Based on the CDR3 plus reference TRBV25-1 and TRBJ1-1, the full variable domain is EADIYQTPRYLVIGTGKKITLECSQTMGHDKMYWYQQDPGMELHLIHYSYGVNSTEKGDLSSESTVSRIRTEHFPLTLESARPSHTSQYLCASSEGAVTEAFFGQGTRLTVV.

This clone was recorded a few times. The rearrangement uses TRBV6-5 and TRBJ1-3, with TRBD1 identical over 7 bases. V was pared by 6 bases and J by 2 bases, with 7 bases of the junction left unmatched. Germline V gene data show CDR1 as MNHEY and CDR2 as SVGAGI. The CDR3 spans 15 residues. CDR3 sequence: CASRRGPGPGNTIYF. As DNA, the CDR3 is TGTGCCAGCAGGAGGGGGCCCGGCCCTGGAAACACCATATATTTT.

The V gene is TRBV7-9, the J gene TRBJ1-1, with 9 bases that match TRBD1. CDR1 and CDR2 (germline): SEHNR, FQNEAQ (reference sequence). This CDR3 comprises 15 residues. V dropped 6 bases and J dropped 1; count of bases not matched to a gene: 6. The CDR3 sequence: CASSHTGGTNTEAFF. CDR3 DNA sequence: TGTGCCAGCAGTCACACAGGGGGCACGAACACTGAAGCTTTCTTT. Together with reference TRBV7-9 and TRBJ1-1, the CDR3 gives the full variable domain: DTGVSQNPRHKITKRGQNVTFRCDPISEHNRLYWYRQTLGQGPEFLTYFQNEAQLEKSRLLSDRFSAERPKGSFSTLEIQRTEQGDSAMYLCASSHTGGTNTEAFFGQGTRLTVV.

This clone was seen more than once but under ten times. The chain recombines TRBV30 with TRBJ1-4; D not certain. Trimming cost V 0 bases and J 10 bases, with 12 bases left between them. This CDR3 has 13 amino acids. Germline CDR1 GTSNPN, CDR2 SVGIG (reference sequence). The CDR3 reads CAWSVGTTGKLFF. The CDR3 DNA is TGTGCCTGGAGTGTAGGTACTACGGGAAAACTGTTTTTT.

J is TRBJ2-2 and V is TRBV21-1; TRBD1, as called in the table, went unchecked against the DNA. TRBV21-1 is labeled a pseudogene. The CDR3 consists of 14 residues. CDR3 nucleotides: TGTGCCCCGCGTGGGCTGCATAACACCGGGGAGCTGTTTTTT. Translation gives CAPRGLHNTGELFF.

This clone turned up a few times. The rearrangement joins TRBV4-3 to TRBJ2-2; tentative D call: TRBD1 (5 bases). Germline loops: CDR1 LGHNA, CDR2 YSLEER. Trimming left V 0 bases short and J 1 base short, with 15 bases between. The CDR3 consists of 18 residues. This chain's CDR3 is CASSQDLAQVGNTGELFF. CDR3 coding DNA: TGCGCCAGCAGCCAAGATCTGGCACAGGTCGGGAACACCGGGGAGCTGTTTTTT.

The DNA of the CDR3 is TGTGCCAGCAGTGAATCCTTCTGGACGCCGGGACTACACTACGAGCAGTACTTC. It translates to CASSESFWTPGLHYEQYF. J is TRBJ2-7 and V is TRBV6-1; 7 bases map to TRBD2. The CDR3 consists of 18 residues. Germline trimming cut 2 bases from V and 3 bases from J; bases unmatched to any gene: 16. Germline V lookup: CDR1 MNHNS, CDR2 SASEGT.